These 15 T cell receptor beta chains originate from one sample sequenced in a study of graft-versus-host responses after intestinal transplantation. Sequencing used immunoSEQ multiplex PCR; TCRdb keeps in-frame clones, though not all of them. The table records about 15,000 clones, around 94% of them present only once. The material sequenced was PBMCs, taken 9 days after transplant. The origin of the receptors is a human patient who received an intestinal transplant, so some T cells may come from the graft donor.

CDR3 sequence: CASGPYMGPYEAFF. The CDR3 nucleotides are TGTGCCAGCGGCCCTTACATGGGACCGTATGAAGCTTTCTTT. J is TRBJ1-1 and V is TRBV27; TRBD1 is a possible D gene (5 bases). Trimming removed 8 bases from V and 7 bases from J, with 20 bases in between. There are 14 residues in the CDR3. Germline CDR1 reads MNHEY; CDR2 reads SMNVEV (reference sequence).

This clone was seen just once. The gene calls are TRBV27 and TRBJ2-7, with 11 bases matching TRBD2. Trimming took 4 bases from V and 5 from J; bases not matched to a gene: 7. In germline, CDR1 is MNHEY, CDR2 SMNVEV (reference sequence). The CDR3 consists of 15 residues. CDR3 bases: TGTGCCAGCAGTTCCTCTAGCGGGAGGCTGCACGAGCAGTACTTC. Translating gives CASSSSSGRLHEQYF.

The rearrangement uses TRBV10-2 and TRBJ2-1; TRBD2 is a possible D gene (6 bases). This CDR3 comprises 14 residues. CDR1 and CDR2 (germline): WSHSY, SAAADI. Trimming took 7 bases from V and 0 from J, leaving 10 bases between them. The CDR3 DNA is TGCGCCAGCACGGACGGGAGCTCCTACAATGAGCAGTTCTTC. Translation: CASTDGSSYNEQFF.

The chain combines TRBV13 with TRBJ2-4; 10 bases map to TRBD1. The germline V gene encodes CDR1 PRHDT and CDR2 FYEKMQ (reference sequence). V dropped 5 bases and J dropped 6; count of bases not matched to a gene: 7. CDR3 length: 15 amino acids. The CDR3 protein is CASSQDRGPGNIQYF. The CDR3 region has the DNA TGTGCCAGCAGCCAAGACAGGGGGCCTGGAAACATTCAGTACTTC.

A single count supports this clone. The CDR3 nucleotides are TGTGCCAGCAGCCAACCCCGGGGGGTTGGGGCCTACAATGAGCAGTTCTTC. Its translation is CASSQPRGVGAYNEQFF. The V and J genes are TRBV11-2 and TRBJ2-1, with TRBD2 matching 7 bases. The CDR3 runs 17 residues. J gave up 2 bases and V 5 bases, and 12 bases lay outside the gene matches. Germline assignment: CDR1 SGHAT and CDR2 FQNNGV.

CDR3 residues: CASSLGGGPYNEQFF. In nucleotides, the CDR3 is TGTGCCAGCAGCTTAGGTGGGGGACCCTACAATGAGCAGTTCTTC. The rearrangement uses TRBV7-9 and TRBJ2-1; D possibly matches TRBD1 or TRBD2 (5 bases each). From germline, CDR1 is SEHNR and CDR2 FQNEAQ (reference sequence). V lost 1 base and J lost 2, with 9 bases in between. This CDR3 is built from 15 residues.

The chain is built from TRBV4-2 and TRBJ1-3; TRBD1 matches 10 bases. Germline V lookup: CDR1 LGHNA, CDR2 YNFKEQ. The CDR3 runs 15 residues. J lost 5 bases, V lost 6 bases, and 7 bases had no gene match. The CDR3 coding sequence is TGTGCCAGCAGTCATGGGACAGGGGACAGAAACACCATATATTTT. Its translation: CASSHGTGDRNTIYF.

This sequence joins TRBV5-1 and TRBJ1-6; D not resolved. The CDR3 has 14 amino acids. The germline V gene has CDR1 SGHRS and CDR2 YFSETQ. Trimming shortened V by 0 bases and J by 5 bases, and 6 bases separated the two germline ends. CDR3: CASSLGQNNSPLHF. The CDR3 nucleotides are TGCGCCAGCAGCTTGGGACAAAATAATTCACCCCTCCACTTT.

The CDR3 sequence: CASSYGQGKSEAFF. CDR3 coding DNA: TGTGCCAGCAGTTACGGACAGGGAAAGTCTGAAGCTTTCTTT. This sequence joins TRBV11-2 and TRBJ1-1, with 8 bases matching TRBD1. Per germline, CDR1 SGHAT and CDR2 FQNNGV. The CDR3 sequence is 14 residues long. V shed 6 bases, J shed 6 bases, and the junction held 9 bases outside the gene matches.

The chain links TRBV11-2 to TRBJ2-3, with D perhaps matching TRBD1 or TRBD2 (5 bases each). V lost 8 bases, J lost 5 bases, and 23 bases lay in between. Germline loops: CDR1 SGHAT, CDR2 FQNNGV. CDR3 length: 16 amino acids. The chain's CDR3 is CASPPNMIGTGDTQYF. The CDR3 DNA is TGTGCCAGCCCCCCGAACATGATCGGGACCGGAGATACGCAGTATTTT.

This chain uses TRBV9 with TRBJ1-1; D is unclear. CDR3 length equals 15 residues. Germline V gene data show CDR1 as SGDLS and CDR2 as YYNGEE. V was trimmed by 0 bases and J by 0 bases, leaving 9 bases between them. In DNA, the CDR3 is TGTGCCAGCAGCGTAGATCCAGGCTTGAACACTGAAGCTTTCTTT. It codes for CASSVDPGLNTEAFF.

The gene calls are TRBV5-1 and TRBJ2-1; 7 nucleotides align to TRBD1. The trim removed 0 bases at V and 2 bases at J, leaving 2 bases unmatched. The V gene's germline CDR1 is SGHRS and CDR2 YFSETQ. CDR3 size: 15 residues. The CDR3 DNA follows: TGCGCCAGCAGCTTGGCCGGGACAGCCTACAATGAGCAGTTCTTC. Amino acid sequence: CASSLAGTAYNEQFF.

The chain has TRBV28 and TRBJ2-3, with a tentative D call TRBD2 (5 bases). The CDR3 length is 13 residues. Deletions cut 8 bases from V and 4 bases from J, with 13 bases between. CDR1 and CDR2 from the germline V gene are MDHEN and SYDVKM. The CDR3 sequence is CASLLQAADTQYF. The CDR3 nucleotides read TGTGCCAGCCTACTCCAAGCGGCAGATACGCAGTATTTT.

The chain is built from TRBV11-2 and TRBJ2-7, with 10 nucleotides matching TRBD1. The V gene's germline CDR1 is SGHAT and CDR2 FQNNGV. This CDR3 spans 14 amino acids. V was pared by 6 bases and J by 7 bases, with 9 bases of the junction left unmatched. The CDR3 coding sequence is TGTGCCAGCAGTCACCGGGACAGGGGCCCGGAGCAGTACTTC. It encodes CASSHRDRGPEQYF.

This clone was observed a single time. The V call is TRBV28, the J call TRBJ2-3, with 11 positions matching TRBD2. Germline CDR1 is MDHEN and CDR2 is SYDVKM. The CDR3 length is 16 residues. The trim removed 2 bases at V and 5 bases at J, leaving 6 bases unmatched. This CDR3 is CASSLILAGVGDTQYF. The CDR3 DNA reads as TGTGCCAGCAGTTTAATACTAGCGGGAGTAGGAGATACGCAGTATTTT. Combining the CDR3 with reference TRBV28 and TRBJ2-3 gives the whole variable domain DVKVTQSSRYLVKRTGEKVFLECVQDMDHENMFWYRQDPGLGLRLIYFSYDVKMKEKGDIPEGYSVSREKKERFSLILESASTNQTSMYLCASSLILAGVGDTQYFGPGTRLTVL.